Presented here are 16 T cell receptor beta chains from one specimen sequenced in a study of beta chain features in type 1 diabetes. The sequenced template was cDNA made from the entire isolated RNA. Clones were sequenced by immunoSEQ multiplex PCR, and TCRdb holds only the in-frame ones, with some missing. The sample consists of about 450,000 clones, approximately 10% of them appearing once. Sequenced input: naive CD4+ T cells from blood. These TCRs come from a woman younger than 35 in good health.

This clone was seen only once. The chain links TRBV7-6 to TRBJ2-3; tentatively, D is TRBD1 (6 bases). The V and J ends lost 0 bases and 1 base respectively, with 17 bases between them. The CDR3 runs 18 residues. Looked up from germline, CDR1 is SGHVS and CDR2 is FNYEAQ. As DNA, the CDR3 is TGTGCCAGCAGCTTAGCAGTTAGGGGGTCTATACGCACAGATACGCAGTATTTT. Translation: CASSLAVRGSIRTDTQYF.

This clone was observed a single time. This chain connects TRBV30 to TRBJ2-5; the D gene is possibly TRBD2 (5 bases). Germline values: CDR1 GTSNPN, CDR2 SVGIG (reference sequence). The V and J ends lost 1 base and 5 bases respectively, with 11 bases between them. This CDR3 has 13 amino acids. CDR3 residues: CAWSDVGAETQYF. The CDR3 DNA reads as TGTGCCTGGAGTGATGTGGGAGCGGAGACCCAGTACTTC.

This clone was counted between two and nine times. The chain links TRBV7-9 to TRBJ2-3; D might be TRBD1 or TRBD2, each matching 5 bases. The ends were cut back, 0 bases at V and 4 bases at J, with 8 bases in the middle. The CDR3 is made up of 14 amino acids. CDR1 SEHNR and CDR2 FQNEAQ come from the germline V gene (reference sequence). The CDR3 sequence is CASSLAGEPDTQYF. CDR3 coding DNA: TGTGCCAGCAGCTTAGCGGGGGAGCCAGATACGCAGTATTTT.

This clone came up a few times. The chain combines TRBV7-9 with TRBJ2-3, with 10 bases fitting TRBD2. Trimming took 11 bases from V and 3 from J; bases not matched to a gene: 8. Germline CDR1 is SEHNR and CDR2 is FQNEAQ (reference sequence). The CDR3 extends over 14 amino acids. CDR3 protein: CAGTLAGATDTQYF. The DNA for the CDR3 is TGTGCCGGAACCCTAGCGGGGGCGACAGATACGCAGTATTTT.

This clone has a handful of counts. The chain links TRBV11-2 to TRBJ2-1, with 10 bases matching TRBD1. From germline, CDR1 is SGHAT and CDR2 FQNNGV. The CDR3 consists of 15 residues. Trimming cost V 10 bases and J 5 bases; bases outside gene matches: 11. The CDR3 region is CATRRAGQGNNEQFF. The CDR3 DNA is TGTGCCACCAGACGGGCGGGACAGGGGAACAATGAGCAGTTCTTC.

The rearrangement uses TRBV30 and TRBJ1-1, with D uncertain. V was pared by 2 bases and J by 4 bases, with 8 bases between. Germline CDR1 is GTSNPN and CDR2 is SVGIG (reference sequence). The CDR3 runs 12 residues. CDR3 residues: CAWSRGTTEAFF. In DNA, the CDR3 is TGTGCCTGGAGTAGAGGAACCACTGAAGCTTTCTTT.

This clone has only a few counts. The chain has TRBV7-9 and TRBJ2-5, with D tentatively TRBD2 (6 bases). The germline V and J ends were trimmed by 5 bases and 5 bases, with 12 bases remaining between them. This CDR3 region has 13 residues. Germline CDR1 is SEHNR and CDR2 is FQNEAQ (reference sequence). CDR3 bases: TGTGCCAGCAGCCGGAGGGACCGGGAGACCCAGTACTTC. Translated, it gives CASSRRDRETQYF.

This clone came up a few times. The chain has TRBV9 and TRBJ2-2, with TRBD2 matching over 7 bases. The CDR3 consists of 14 residues. The junction had 5 bases not matched to a gene; V was cut back by 3 bases and J by 6 bases. Germline assignment: CDR1 SGDLS and CDR2 YYNGEE. CDR3 amino acids: CASSAGLVSGELFF. The CDR3 DNA reads TGTGCCAGCAGCGCCGGACTAGTCTCCGGGGAGCTGTTTTTT. The whole variable domain, filled in from reference TRBV9 and TRBJ2-2, reads DSGVTQTPKHLITATGQRVTLRCSPRSGDLSVYWYQQSLDQGLQFLIQYYNGEERAKGNILERFSAQQFPDLHSELNLSSLELGDSALYFCASSAGLVSGELFFGEGSRLTVL.

This clone was counted ten times or more. The rearrangement joins TRBV30 to TRBJ1-4; TRBD1 might be the D (5 bases). The CDR3 sequence is 13 residues long. From germline, CDR1 is GTSNPN and CDR2 SVGIG (reference sequence). Trimming stripped 3 bases from V and 8 bases from J, with 13 bases between. The CDR3 loop reads CAWSYTTGEKLFF. As DNA, the CDR3 is TGTGCCTGGAGCTACACTACAGGAGAAAAACTGTTTTTT. The complete variable domain, with remaining parts taken from reference TRBV30 and TRBJ1-4, reads SQTIHQWPATLVQPVGSPLSLECTVEGTSNPNLYWYRQAAGRGLQLLFYSVGIGQISSEVPQNLSASRPQDRQFILSSKKLLLSDSGFYLCAWSYTTGEKLFFGSGTQLSVL.

This clone was detected a few times. The same CDR3 is also encoded by other DNA sequences in this sample. V is TRBV30 and J is TRBJ2-3; D is undetermined. CDR1 GTSNPN and CDR2 SVGIG come from the germline V gene (reference sequence). Between the trimmed V and J ends, which lost 3 bases and 0 bases, there was a span of 13 bases. This CDR3 contains 15 residues. For the CDR3, the DNA is TGTGCCTGGAGATGGGGTGTGGGGAGCACAGATACGCAGTATTTT. As protein: CAWRWGVGSTDTQYF.

In its sample, this clone was seen a few times. The gene calls are TRBV18 and TRBJ2-2; D is perhaps TRBD1 (6 bases). From germline, CDR1 is KGHSH and CDR2 LQKENI. The CDR3 covers 16 residues. The V and J ends lost 3 bases and 0 bases respectively, with 11 bases between them. CDR3 sequence (DNA): TGTGCCAGCTCACCGCTACAGGGTACGAACACCGGGGAGCTGTTTTTT. Protein sequence: CASSPLQGTNTGELFF.

This clone turned up a few times. The rearrangement links TRBV27 to TRBJ2-7; D perhaps matches TRBD2 (5 bases). Germline values: CDR1 MNHEY, CDR2 SMNVEV (reference sequence). The CDR3 sequence is 13 residues long. V gave up 5 bases and J gave up 11 bases, with 19 bases separating them. The CDR3: CASSRLLPGNKYF. CDR3 sequence (DNA): TGTGCCAGCAGTCGGTTGCTGCCGGGGAATAAGTACTTC.

This clone came up a few times. The chain links TRBV6-6 to TRBJ2-7, with TRBD1 identical over 8 bases. Trimming removed 6 bases from V and 5 bases from J; junction bases left unmatched: 3. From germline, CDR1 is MNHNY and CDR2 SVGAGI (reference sequence). The CDR3 totals 12 residues. This CDR3 is CASRWTGNEQYF. In DNA, the CDR3 is TGTGCCAGCAGATGGACAGGGAACGAGCAGTACTTC.

This chain uses TRBV29-1 with TRBJ2-3, with 12 positions matching TRBD1. This CDR3 contains 18 residues. Germline V gene data show CDR1 as SQVTM and CDR2 as ANQGSEA. Unmatched junction bases numbered 14, after V lost 5 bases and J lost 2 bases. The CDR3 here is CSVCHGTGGAGHTDTQYF. For the CDR3, the DNA is TGCAGCGTTTGTCACGGGACAGGGGGCGCCGGGCACACAGATACGCAGTATTTT.

The CDR3 DNA reads as TGTGCCAGCAGTTTGTTTAGGGAAGAGACCCAGTACTTC. Protein sequence: CASSLFREETQYF. This chain links TRBV28 with TRBJ2-5; no definite D call. Germline V gives CDR1 MDHEN, CDR2 SYDVKM. Deletions cut 3 bases from V and 3 bases from J, with 8 bases between. This CDR3 contains 13 residues. The variable domain in full, completed from reference TRBV28 and TRBJ2-5, reads DVKVTQSSRYLVKRTGEKVFLECVQDMDHENMFWYRQDPGLGLRLIYFSYDVKMKEKGDIPEGYSVSREKKERFSLILESASTNQTSMYLCASSLFREETQYFGPGTRLLVL.

This chain connects TRBV6-4 to TRBJ2-1; D unclear. Germline V gene lookup returns CDR1 MRHNA and CDR2 SNTAGT. The V end lost 0 bases, the J end lost 11 bases, and 11 bases lay between the germline ends. The CDR3 is made up of 13 amino acids. CDR3 nucleotide sequence: TGTGCCAGCAGTGACTCGAGGACCCGACAGCAGTTCTTC. Amino acids: CASSDSRTRQQFF.